This TCR beta chain was sequenced in a study of T cell responses to AZD1222 COVID-19 vaccine. Sequenced by immunoSEQ multiplex PCR; TCRdb stores in-frame clones only, minus some. The sample has 170,000 or so clones, around 93% seen once; the top ten hold roughly 1%. The table lists this clone with a count of one. Sequenced material: peripheral blood, taken 28 days after the second dose of the MenACWY control vaccine. This receptor was taken from an adult who received the MenACWY meningococcal vaccine as a control.

The CDR3 DNA follows: TGTGCCAGCAGTTACTACCGGGGGAGCGGAAACACCATATATTTT. Protein product: CASSYYRGSGNTIYF. V usage is TRBV6-5 and J usage is TRBJ1-3, with a weak D call TRBD1 (5 bases). There are 15 residues in the CDR3. The germline gives CDR1 MNHEY, CDR2 SVGAGI. V lost 1 base to trimming and J lost 4 bases, with 11 bases between them.